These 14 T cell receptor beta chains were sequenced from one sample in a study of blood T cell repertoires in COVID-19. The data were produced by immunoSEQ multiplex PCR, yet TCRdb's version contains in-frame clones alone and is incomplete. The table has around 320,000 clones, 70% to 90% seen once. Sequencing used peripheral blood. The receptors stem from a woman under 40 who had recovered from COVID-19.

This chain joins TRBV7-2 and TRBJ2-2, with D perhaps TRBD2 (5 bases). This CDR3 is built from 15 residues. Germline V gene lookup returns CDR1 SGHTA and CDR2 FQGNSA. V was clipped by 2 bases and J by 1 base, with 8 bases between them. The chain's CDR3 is CASSLNAGNTGELFF. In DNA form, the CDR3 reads TGTGCCAGCAGCTTAAATGCGGGGAACACCGGGGAGCTGTTTTTT.

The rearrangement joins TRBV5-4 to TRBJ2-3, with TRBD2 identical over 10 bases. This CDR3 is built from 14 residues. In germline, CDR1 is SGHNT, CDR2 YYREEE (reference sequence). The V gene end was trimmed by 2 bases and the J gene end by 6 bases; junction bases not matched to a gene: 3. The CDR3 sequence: CASSLAGGLDTQYF. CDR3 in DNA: TGTGCCAGCAGCTTAGCGGGGGGGCTCGATACGCAGTATTTT. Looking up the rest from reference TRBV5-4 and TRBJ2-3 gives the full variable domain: ETGVTQSPTHLIKTRGQQVTLRCSSQSGHNTVSWYQQALGQGPQFIFQYYREEENGRGNFPPRFSGLQFPNYSSELNVNALELDDSALYLCASSLAGGLDTQYFGPGTRLTVL.

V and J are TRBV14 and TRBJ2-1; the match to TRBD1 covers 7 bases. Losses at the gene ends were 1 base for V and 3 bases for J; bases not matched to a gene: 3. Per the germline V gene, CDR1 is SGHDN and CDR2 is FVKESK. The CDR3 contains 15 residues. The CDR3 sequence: CASSQASGGYNEQFF. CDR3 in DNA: TGTGCCAGCAGCCAAGCGTCAGGGGGCTACAATGAGCAGTTCTTC. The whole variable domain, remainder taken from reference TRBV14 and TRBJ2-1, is EAGVTQFPSHSVIEKGQTVTLRCDPISGHDNLYWYRRVMGKEIKFLLHFVKESKQDESGMPNNRFLAERTGGTYSTLKVQPAELEDSGVYFCASSQASGGYNEQFFGPGTRLTVL.

CDR3 bases: TGTGCCAGCAGTTACGGACAGGGGGTCGAGACCCAGTACTTC. Amino acids: CASSYGQGVETQYF. This rearrangement joins TRBV28 to TRBJ2-5; 10 nucleotides align to TRBD1. Trimming cost V 4 bases and J 5 bases; bases outside gene matches: 4. The CDR3 covers 14 residues. Germline CDR1 MDHEN, CDR2 SYDVKM.

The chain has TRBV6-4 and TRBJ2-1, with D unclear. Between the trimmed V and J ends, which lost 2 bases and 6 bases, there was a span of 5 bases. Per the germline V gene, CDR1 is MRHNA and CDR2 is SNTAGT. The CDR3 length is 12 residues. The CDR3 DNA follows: TGTGCCAGCAGTGACGAACTCAATGAGCAGTTCTTC. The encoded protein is CASSDELNEQFF.

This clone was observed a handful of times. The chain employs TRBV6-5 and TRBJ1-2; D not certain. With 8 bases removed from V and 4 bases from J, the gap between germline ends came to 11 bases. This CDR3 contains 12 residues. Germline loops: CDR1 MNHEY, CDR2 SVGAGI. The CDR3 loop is CASVARVYGYTF. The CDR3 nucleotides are TGTGCCAGCGTAGCGAGGGTCTATGGCTACACCTTC.

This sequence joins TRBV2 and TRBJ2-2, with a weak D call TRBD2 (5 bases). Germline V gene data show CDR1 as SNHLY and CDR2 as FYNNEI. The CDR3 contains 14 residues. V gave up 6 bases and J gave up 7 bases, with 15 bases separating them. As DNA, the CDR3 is TGTGCCAGCAGCGACGGACTCCCGGGCGGGGAGCTGTTTTTT. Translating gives CASSDGLPGGELFF. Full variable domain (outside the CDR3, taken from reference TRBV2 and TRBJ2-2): EPEVTQTPSHQVTQMGQEVILRCVPISNHLYFYWYRQILGQKVEFLVSFYNNEISEKSEIFDDQFSVERPDGSNFTLKIRSTKLEDSAMYFCASSDGLPGGELFFGEGSRLTVL.

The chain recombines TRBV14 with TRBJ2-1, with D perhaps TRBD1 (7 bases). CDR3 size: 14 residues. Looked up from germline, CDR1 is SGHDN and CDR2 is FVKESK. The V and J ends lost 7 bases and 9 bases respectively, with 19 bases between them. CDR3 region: CASTPGGLRGEQFF. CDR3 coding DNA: TGTGCCAGCACCCCAGGGGGACTGCGAGGTGAGCAGTTCTTC.

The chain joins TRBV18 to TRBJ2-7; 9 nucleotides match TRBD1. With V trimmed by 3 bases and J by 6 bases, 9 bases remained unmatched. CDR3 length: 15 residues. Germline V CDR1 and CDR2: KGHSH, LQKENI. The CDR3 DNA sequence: TGTGCCAGCTCACCTCCGGGACAGGGATCTCTCGAGCAGTACTTC. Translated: CASSPPGQGSLEQYF.

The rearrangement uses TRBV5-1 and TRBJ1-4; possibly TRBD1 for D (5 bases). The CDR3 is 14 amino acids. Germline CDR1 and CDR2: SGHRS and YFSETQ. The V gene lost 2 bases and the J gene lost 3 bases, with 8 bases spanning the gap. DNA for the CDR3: TGCGCCAGCAGCTTCGACAGACCTAATGAAAAACTGTTTTTT. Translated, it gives CASSFDRPNEKLFF.

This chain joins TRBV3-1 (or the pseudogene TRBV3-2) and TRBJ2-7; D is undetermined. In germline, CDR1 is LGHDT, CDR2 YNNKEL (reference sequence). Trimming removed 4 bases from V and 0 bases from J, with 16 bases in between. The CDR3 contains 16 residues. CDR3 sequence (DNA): TGTGCCAGCAGCCCTGACCGCCTGGCGGCCTCCTACGAGCAGTACTTC. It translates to CASSPDRLAASYEQYF.

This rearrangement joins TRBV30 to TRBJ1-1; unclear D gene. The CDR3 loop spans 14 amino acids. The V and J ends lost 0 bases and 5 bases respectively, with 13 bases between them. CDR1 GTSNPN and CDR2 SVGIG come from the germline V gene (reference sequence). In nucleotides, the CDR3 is TGTGCCTGGAGTGTTTATCTGGGCTCAACTGAAGCTTTCTTT. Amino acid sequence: CAWSVYLGSTEAFF.

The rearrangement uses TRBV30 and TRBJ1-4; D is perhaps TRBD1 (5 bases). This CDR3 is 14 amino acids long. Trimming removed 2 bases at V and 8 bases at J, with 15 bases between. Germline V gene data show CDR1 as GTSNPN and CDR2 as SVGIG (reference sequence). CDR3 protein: CAWSYRDLREKLFF. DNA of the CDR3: TGTGCCTGGAGTTACCGGGACTTGAGGGAAAAACTGTTTTTT. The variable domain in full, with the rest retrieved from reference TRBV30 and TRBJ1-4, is SQTIHQWPATLVQPVGSPLSLECTVEGTSNPNLYWYRQAAGRGLQLLFYSVGIGQISSEVPQNLSASRPQDRQFILSSKKLLLSDSGFYLCAWSYRDLREKLFFGSGTQLSVL.

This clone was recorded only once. CDR3 coding DNA: TGCGCCAGCAGCTTGACAGGGGAGTCTTCACCCCTCCACTTT. Residues: CASSLTGESSPLHF. V usage is TRBV5-1 and J usage is TRBJ1-6; 7 bases match TRBD1. Per germline, CDR1 SGHRS and CDR2 YFSETQ. The junction had 4 bases not matched to a gene; V was cut back by 1 base and J by 9 bases. This CDR3 contains 14 residues. Using reference TRBV5-1 and TRBJ1-6 for the parts outside the CDR3, the full variable domain is KAGVTQTPRYLIKTRGQQVTLSCSPISGHRSVSWYQQTPGQGLQFLFEYFSETQRNKGNFPGRFSGRQFSNSRSEMNVSTLELGDSALYLCASSLTGESSPLHFGNGTRLTVT.